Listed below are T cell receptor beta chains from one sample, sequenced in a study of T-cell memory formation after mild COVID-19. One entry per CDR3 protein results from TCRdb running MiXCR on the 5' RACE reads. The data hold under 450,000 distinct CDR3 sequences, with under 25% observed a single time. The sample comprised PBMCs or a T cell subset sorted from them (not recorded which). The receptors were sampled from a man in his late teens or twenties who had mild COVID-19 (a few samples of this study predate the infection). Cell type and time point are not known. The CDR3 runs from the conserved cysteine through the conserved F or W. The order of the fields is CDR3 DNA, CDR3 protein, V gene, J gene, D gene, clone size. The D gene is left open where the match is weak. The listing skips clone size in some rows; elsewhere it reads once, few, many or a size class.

TGTGCCAGCAGTGCTAGCGGGGGTAGCAATGAGCAGTTCTTC	CASSASGGSNEQFF	TRBV12-3/TRBV12-4	TRBJ2-1	TRBD2	NA
TGTGCCAGCAGCCTCTGGACGATGGATACGCAGTATTTT	CASSLWTMDTQYF	TRBV7-2	TRBJ2-3	NA	NA
TGTGCCAGCAGTTACGAGACAGGGGGAAATTGGAAAGCTTTCTTT	CASSYETGGNWKAFF	TRBV6-5	TRBJ1-1	TRBD1	NA
TGTGCCAGCAGCCAAGAATTGGGATATAATTCACCCCTCCACTTT	CASSQELGYNSPLHF	TRBV4-2	TRBJ1-6	NA	few
TGCAGTGCTAGAAAGTTAGACGGTGGCGGGGTTTACAATGAGCAGTTCTTC	CSARKLDGGGVYNEQFF	TRBV20-1	TRBJ2-1	NA	few
TGTGCCAGCAGCTTCGCGGGACAGGGGTATGAGCAGTTCTTC	CASSFAGQGYEQFF	TRBV7-6	TRBJ2-1	TRBD1	few
TGTGCCAGCAGCTCCGGGACAGGGGGGGGGACCCAGTACTTC	CASSSGTGGGTQYF	TRBV12-3/TRBV12-4	TRBJ2-5	TRBD1	NA
TGCAGTGCGGACAGGGATTCACCCCTCCACTTT	CSADRDSPLHF	TRBV20-1	TRBJ1-6	TRBD1	NA
TGCGCCAGCAGCCGGGGGCAGCAGGGTCAGCCCCAGCATTTT	CASSRGQQGQPQHF	TRBV4-3	TRBJ1-5	NA	few
TGTGCCAGCAGTTACGACCTCGGGTCCATTCAGTACTTC	CASSYDLGSIQYF	TRBV6-2/TRBV6-3	TRBJ2-4	NA	few
TGTGCCAGCTCACCACCGAATTCGGCAGACAGGGATGAAAAACTGTTTTTT	CASSPPNSADRDEKLFF	TRBV18	TRBJ1-4	TRBD1	NA